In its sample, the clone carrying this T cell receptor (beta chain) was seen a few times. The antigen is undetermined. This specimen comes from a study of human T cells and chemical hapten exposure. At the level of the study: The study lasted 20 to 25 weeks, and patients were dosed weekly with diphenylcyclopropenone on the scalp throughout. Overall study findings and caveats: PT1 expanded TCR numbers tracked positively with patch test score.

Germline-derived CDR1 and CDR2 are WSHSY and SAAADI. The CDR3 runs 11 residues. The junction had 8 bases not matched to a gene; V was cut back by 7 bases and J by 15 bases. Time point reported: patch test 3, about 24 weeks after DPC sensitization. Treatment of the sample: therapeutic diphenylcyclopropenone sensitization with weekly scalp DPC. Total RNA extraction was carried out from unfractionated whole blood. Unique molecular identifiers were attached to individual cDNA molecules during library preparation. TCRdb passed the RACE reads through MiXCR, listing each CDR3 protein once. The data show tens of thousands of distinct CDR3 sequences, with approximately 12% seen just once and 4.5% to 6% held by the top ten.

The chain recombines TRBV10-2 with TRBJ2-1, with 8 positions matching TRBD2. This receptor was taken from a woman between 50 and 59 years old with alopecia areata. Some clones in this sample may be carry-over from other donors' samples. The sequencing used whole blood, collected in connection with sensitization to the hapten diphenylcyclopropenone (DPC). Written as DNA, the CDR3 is TGCGCCAGCAAACAGGGACTAGTACCGTTCTTC. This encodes CASKQGLVPFF.